The rows below give T cell receptor beta chains drawn from one sample of a study of blood T cell repertoires in COVID-19. Data came from immunoSEQ multiplex PCR; TCRdb stores just in-frame clones and leaves some out. The table lists roughly 150,000 clones, about 80% of them singletons. Sequencing input: peripheral blood. These TCRs come from an elderly woman with acute or convalescent COVID-19. Both conserved end residues are part of each CDR3. Each record gives: V gene, clone size, D gene, J gene, CDR3 DNA, CDR3 protein. The D gene is left open where the match is weak. Part of the rows lack a size; the others show once, few, many or a class for expanded clones.

V: TRBV10-1; size: NA; D: NA; J: TRBJ2-7; DNA: TGCGCCAGCAGTGGATCAGTGGAGAACGAGCAGTACTTC; CDR3: CASSGSVENEQYF
V: TRBV6-6; size: NA; D: NA; J: TRBJ1-6; DNA: TGTGCCAGCAGTGCCCCGAGGGGGGGAAATTCACCCCTCCACTTT; CDR3: CASSAPRGGNSPLHF
V: TRBV9; size: NA; D: NA; J: TRBJ2-2; DNA: TGTGCCAGCAGCGTCTCTAACACCGGGGAGCTGTTTTTT; CDR3: CASSVSNTGELFF
V: TRBV12-3/TRBV12-4; size: NA; D: NA; J: TRBJ1-2; DNA: TGTGCCAGCAGTGATCAGGGCCTTGGCTACACCTTC; CDR3: CASSDQGLGYTF
V: TRBV2; size: NA; D: TRBD2; J: TRBJ2-7; DNA: TGTGCCAGCAGTGAAACTAGCGGGGGGGCCGAGCAGTACTTC; CDR3: CASSETSGGAEQYF
V: TRBV5-4; size: few; D: TRBD1; J: TRBJ1-4; DNA: TGTGCCAGCAGCTCCGGGACAGGGTCAACTAATGAAAAACTGTTTTTT; CDR3: CASSSGTGSTNEKLFF
V: TRBV19; size: NA; D: TRBD1; J: TRBJ1-2; DNA: TGTGCCAGTAGTATCCTCCCGGGACAGGCCTTCGCCTATGGCTACACCTTC; CDR3: CASSILPGQAFAYGYTF
V: TRBV3-1/TRBV3-2; size: NA; D: NA; J: TRBJ2-2; DNA: TGTGCCAGCAGCCAAGATTGGACAGAGTCGAACACCGGGGAGCTGTTTTTT; CDR3: CASSQDWTESNTGELFF
V: TRBV3-1/TRBV3-2; size: NA; D: NA; J: TRBJ2-3; DNA: TGTGCCAGCAGCCAAGTAACAGGGGAGGCTAGCACAGATACGCAGTATTTT; CDR3: CASSQVTGEASTDTQYF
V: TRBV7-2; size: NA; D: NA; J: TRBJ1-2; DNA: TGTGCCAGCAGCCTTACCCCGGGGGTAGCCTATGGCTACACCTTC; CDR3: CASSLTPGVAYGYTF
V: TRBV7-2; size: NA; D: TRBD1; J: TRBJ1-5; DNA: TGTGCCAGCAGCTCACAGGGGATAGAGGGGCAGCCCCAGCATTTT; CDR3: CASSSQGIEGQPQHF
V: TRBV7-2; size: NA; D: TRBD1; J: TRBJ2-7; DNA: TGTGCCAGCAGCTTTGACAGGGGGGGAACCTACGAGCAGTACTTC; CDR3: CASSFDRGGTYEQYF
V: TRBV19; size: NA; D: TRBD1; J: TRBJ1-2; DNA: TGTGCCAGTAGTTTCCACAGGGGGGATGGCTACACCTTC; CDR3: CASSFHRGDGYTF
V: TRBV9; size: NA; D: NA; J: TRBJ1-1; DNA: TGTGCCAGCAGCTCCCGACAGAACACTGAAGCTTTCTTT; CDR3: CASSSRQNTEAFF
V: TRBV5-4; size: NA; D: NA; J: TRBJ1-4; DNA: TGTGCCAGCAGCTATGGGTTGGGGGCGAATGAAAAACTGTTTTTT; CDR3: CASSYGLGANEKLFF
V: TRBV19; size: NA; D: TRBD1; J: TRBJ1-4; DNA: TGTGCCAGTTCTCCGGGACAGGGAATTGAAAAACTGTTTTTT; CDR3: CASSPGQGIEKLFF
V: TRBV2; size: NA; D: NA; J: TRBJ2-4; DNA: TGTGCCAGCAGTGAGAGGGGGCCGGGGGACTTAGCCAAAAACATTCAGTACTTC; CDR3: CASSERGPGDLAKNIQYF
V: TRBV27; size: NA; D: NA; J: TRBJ1-4; DNA: TGTGCCGTTGGAGGCATCAGGGGTGAAAAACTGTTTTTT; CDR3: CAVGGIRGEKLFF
V: TRBV5-1; size: NA; D: TRBD1; J: TRBJ1-2; DNA: TGCGCCAGCAGCTCGCAGGGGGCCATACTAGGAGGAAACTATGGCTACACCTTC; CDR3: CASSSQGAILGGNYGYTF
V: TRBV6-6; size: NA; D: NA; J: TRBJ1-6; DNA: TGTGCCAGCAGGCAGCTACTTCAGGGTAATTCACCCCTCCACTTT; CDR3: CASRQLLQGNSPLHF
V: TRBV7-9; size: many; D: NA; J: TRBJ2-3; DNA: TGTGCCAGCAGCTTTGATCAGGAGGTAGATACGCAGTATTTT; CDR3: CASSFDQEVDTQYF
V: TRBV4-2; size: few; D: TRBD2; J: TRBJ2-3; DNA: TGTGCCAGCAGCCACGGACTAGCGGGGGTCACAGATACGCAGTATTTT; CDR3: CASSHGLAGVTDTQYF
V: TRBV5-1; size: NA; D: NA; J: TRBJ2-7; DNA: TGCGCCAGCAGCTTGTCAGGGTACGAGCAGTACTTC; CDR3: CASSLSGYEQYF